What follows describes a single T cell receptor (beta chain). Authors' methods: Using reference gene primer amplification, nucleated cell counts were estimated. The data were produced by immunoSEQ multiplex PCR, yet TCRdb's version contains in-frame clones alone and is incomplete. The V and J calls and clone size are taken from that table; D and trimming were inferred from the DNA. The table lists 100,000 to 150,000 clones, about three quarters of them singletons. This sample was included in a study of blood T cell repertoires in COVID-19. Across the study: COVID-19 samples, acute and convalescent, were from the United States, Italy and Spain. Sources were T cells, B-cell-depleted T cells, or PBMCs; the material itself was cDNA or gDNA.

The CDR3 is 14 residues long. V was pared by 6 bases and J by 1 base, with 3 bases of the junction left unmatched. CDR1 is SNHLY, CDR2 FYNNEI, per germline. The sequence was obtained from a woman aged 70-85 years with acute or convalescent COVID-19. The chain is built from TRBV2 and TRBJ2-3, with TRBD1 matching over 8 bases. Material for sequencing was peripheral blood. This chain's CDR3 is CASRDRVGTDTQYF. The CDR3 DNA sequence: TGTGCCAGCAGGGACAGGGTCGGCACAGATACGCAGTATTTT.